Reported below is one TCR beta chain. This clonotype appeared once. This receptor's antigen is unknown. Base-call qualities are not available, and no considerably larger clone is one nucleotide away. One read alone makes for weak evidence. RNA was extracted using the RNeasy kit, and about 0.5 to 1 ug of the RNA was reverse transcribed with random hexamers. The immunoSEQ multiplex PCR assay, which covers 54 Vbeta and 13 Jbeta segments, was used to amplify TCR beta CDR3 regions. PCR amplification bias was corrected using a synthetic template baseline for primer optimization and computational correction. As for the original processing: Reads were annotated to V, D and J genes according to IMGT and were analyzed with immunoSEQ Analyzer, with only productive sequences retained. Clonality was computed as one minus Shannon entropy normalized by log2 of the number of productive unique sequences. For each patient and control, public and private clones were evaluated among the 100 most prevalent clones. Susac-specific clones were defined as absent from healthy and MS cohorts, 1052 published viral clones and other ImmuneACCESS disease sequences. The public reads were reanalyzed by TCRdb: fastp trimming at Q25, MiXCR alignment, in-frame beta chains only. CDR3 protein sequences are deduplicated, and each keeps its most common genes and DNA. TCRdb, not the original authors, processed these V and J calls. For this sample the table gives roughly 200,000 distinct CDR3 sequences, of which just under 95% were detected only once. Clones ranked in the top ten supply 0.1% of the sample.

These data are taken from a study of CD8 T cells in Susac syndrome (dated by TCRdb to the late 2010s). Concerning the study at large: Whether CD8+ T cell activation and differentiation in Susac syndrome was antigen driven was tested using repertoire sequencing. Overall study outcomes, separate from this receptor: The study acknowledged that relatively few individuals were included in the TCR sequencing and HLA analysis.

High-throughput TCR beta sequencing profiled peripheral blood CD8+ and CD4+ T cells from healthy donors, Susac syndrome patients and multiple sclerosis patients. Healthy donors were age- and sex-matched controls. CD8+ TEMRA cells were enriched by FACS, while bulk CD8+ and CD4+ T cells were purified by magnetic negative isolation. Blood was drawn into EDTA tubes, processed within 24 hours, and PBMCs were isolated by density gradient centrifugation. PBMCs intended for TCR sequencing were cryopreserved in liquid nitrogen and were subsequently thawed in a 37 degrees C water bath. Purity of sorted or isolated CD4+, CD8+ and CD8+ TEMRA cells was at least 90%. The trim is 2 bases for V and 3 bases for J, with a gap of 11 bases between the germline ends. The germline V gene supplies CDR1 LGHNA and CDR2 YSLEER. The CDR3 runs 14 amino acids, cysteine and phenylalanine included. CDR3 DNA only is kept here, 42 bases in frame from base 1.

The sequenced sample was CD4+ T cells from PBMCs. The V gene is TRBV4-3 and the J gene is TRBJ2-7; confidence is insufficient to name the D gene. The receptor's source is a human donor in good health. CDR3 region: CASSQSYRFYEQYF. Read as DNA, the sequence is TGCGCCAGCAGCCAATCCTACCGCTTCTACGAGCAGTACTTC.